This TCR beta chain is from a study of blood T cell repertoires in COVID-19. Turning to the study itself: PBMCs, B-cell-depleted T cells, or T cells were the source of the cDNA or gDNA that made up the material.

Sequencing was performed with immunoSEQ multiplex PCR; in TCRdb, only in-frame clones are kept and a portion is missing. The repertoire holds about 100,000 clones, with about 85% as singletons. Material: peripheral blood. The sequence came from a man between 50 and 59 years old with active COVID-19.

The CDR3 DNA reads as TGTGCCACCAGTGAGCCCCTAGCAAATGAGCAGTTCTTC. Amino acid sequence: CATSEPLANEQFF. V and J are TRBV24-1 and TRBJ2-1; possibly TRBD2 for D (5 bases). The CDR3 has 13 residues. Germline V gene sequence: CDR1 KGHDR, CDR2 SFDVKD. Trimming cost V 4 bases and J 7 bases, with 10 bases left between them.